These 20 T cell receptor beta chains originate from one sample sequenced in a study of blood T cell repertoires in COVID-19. Data came from immunoSEQ multiplex PCR; TCRdb stores just in-frame clones and leaves some out. The data hold fewer than 250,000 clones, with 90% observed a single time. The sample comprised PBMCs or T cells enriched from blood (not recorded which). These receptors were collected from a man under 40 who had been exposed to COVID-19.

The chain is built from TRBV11-2 and TRBJ1-2; TRBD1 aligns across 7 bases. CDR1 is SGHAT, CDR2 FQNNGV, per germline. The CDR3 covers 14 residues. J lost 7 bases, V lost 3 bases, and 8 bases had no gene match. CDR3 DNA sequence: TGTGCCAGCAGCTTGCGGACAGGCGAGTTTGGCTACACCTTC. Amino acids: CASSLRTGEFGYTF.

The chain recombines TRBV11-2 with TRBJ1-3, with a possible D match to TRBD1 (6 bases). Germline V gives CDR1 SGHAT, CDR2 FQNNGV. The CDR3 length is 18 residues. The V and J ends lost 5 bases and 1 base respectively, with 21 bases between them. CDR3 in amino acids: CASSPPFRGKRSGNTIYF. CDR3 nucleotides: TGTGCCAGCAGCCCCCCCTTTAGGGGGAAACGATCTGGAAACACCATATATTTT.

The V call is TRBV5-8, the J call TRBJ2-1; D call uncertain. This CDR3 has 17 residues. The ends were cut back, 0 bases at V and 0 bases at J, with 13 bases in the middle. Germline assignment: CDR1 SGHTS and CDR2 YDEGEE. Written as DNA, the CDR3 is TGTGCCAGCAGCTTGGTAGTGGGCATTAGCTCCTACAATGAGCAGTTCTTC. Its translation: CASSLVVGISSYNEQFF. The whole variable domain, remainder taken from reference TRBV5-8 and TRBJ2-1, is EAGVTQSPTHLIKTRGQQATLRCSPISGHTSVYWYQQALGLGLQFLLWYDEGEERNRGNFPPRFSGRQFPNYSSELNVNALELEDSALYLCASSLVVGISSYNEQFFGPGTRLTVL.

The chain couples TRBV7-8 to TRBJ2-7, with D maybe TRBD1 (5 bases). CDR3 length: 13 amino acids. Trimming left V 1 base short and J 5 bases short, with 9 bases between. In germline, CDR1 is SGHVS, CDR2 FQNEAQ. CDR3 nucleotides: TGTGCCAGCAGCTTAGTTCAGGGCCACGAGCAGTACTTC. Its translation: CASSLVQGHEQYF.

This clone was seen a single time. V is TRBV4-1 and J is TRBJ1-1; tentative D call: TRBD1 (6 bases). There are 13 residues in the CDR3. The V end lost 2 bases, the J end lost 8 bases, and 12 bases lay between the germline ends. Germline V gene lookup returns CDR1 MGHRA and CDR2 YSYEKL. The CDR3 sequence: CASSQRRGTEAFF. For the CDR3, the DNA is TGCGCCAGCAGCCAAAGAAGAGGGACAGAAGCTTTCTTT.

The genes are TRBV5-7 and TRBJ2-5; a possible D gene is TRBD1 (6 bases). Being an ORF, TRBV5-7 has a function that is uncertain. The V end was cut by 2 bases, the J end by 4 bases, with 18 bases between. The CDR3 is made up of 16 amino acids. Here the CDR3 reads CASSLTLGTHPETQYF. The CDR3 bases are TGTGCCAGCAGCTTAACCCTCGGGACACACCCAGAGACCCAGTACTTC.

CDR3 residues: CASSIIGTGQGNTIYF. In DNA, the CDR3 is TGTGCCAGCAGCATAATCGGGACAGGGCAAGGAAACACCATATATTTT. V is TRBV5-6 and J is TRBJ1-3; 9 positions match TRBD1. V dropped 4 bases and J dropped 4; count of bases not matched to a gene: 9. The CDR3 length is 16 residues. The germline CDR1 and CDR2 sequences are SGHDT and YYEEEE. The variable domain in full, with the rest retrieved from reference TRBV5-6 and TRBJ1-3, is DAGVTQSPTHLIKTRGQQVTLRCSPKSGHDTVSWYQQALGQGPQFIFQYYEEEERQRGNFPDRFSGHQFPNYSSELNVNALLLGDSALYLCASSIIGTGQGNTIYFGEGSWLTVV.

The chain couples TRBV4-1 to TRBJ2-7, with TRBD1 matching 7 bases. Trimming removed 0 bases from V and 7 bases from J; junction bases left unmatched: 15. Germline CDR1 and CDR2: MGHRA and YSYEKL. The CDR3 totals 17 residues. The CDR3 DNA reads TGCGCCAGCAGCCAAGATCTCGAGGGGGCGTCGCCGGGAGAGCAGTACTTC. Residues: CASSQDLEGASPGEQYF.

On this clone: This CDR3 is also generated by other DNA sequences in the sample. The genes are TRBV7-2 and TRBJ2-7; TRBD1 matches at 12 bases. Germline lookup yields CDR1 SGHTA and CDR2 FQGNSA. Unmatched junction bases numbered 5, after V lost 2 bases and J lost 6 bases. The CDR3 loop spans 15 amino acids. Here the CDR3 reads CASSLMGQGAGEQYF. In DNA, the CDR3 is TGTGCCAGCAGCTTAATGGGACAGGGGGCGGGCGAGCAGTACTTC.

Turning to this clone: Compared with germline, one end of the junction differs, possibly owing to a read error. The V gene is TRBV2, the J gene TRBJ2-5, with 9 bases that match TRBD2. The CDR3 totals 14 residues. Germline values: CDR1 SNHLY, CDR2 FYNNEI. For the CDR3, the DNA is TGTGCCAGCAGAGAAGCGGGGGGTCCAGAGACCCAGTACTTC. The encoded protein is CASREAGGPETQYF.

The chain links TRBV5-1 to TRBJ2-1; 11 bases align to TRBD2. The V gene end was trimmed by 1 base and the J gene end by 6 bases; junction bases not matched to a gene: 3. Germline loops: CDR1 SGHRS, CDR2 YFSETQ. This CDR3 has 15 amino acids. CDR3 sequence reads: CASSLTSGGRNEQFF. The DNA of the CDR3 is TGCGCCAGCAGCTTGACTAGCGGGGGCCGCAATGAGCAGTTCTTC.

The chain combines TRBV2 with TRBJ2-7; D is perhaps TRBD2 (5 bases). CDR3 length: 12 residues. Germline V gene lookup returns CDR1 SNHLY and CDR2 FYNNEI. The CDR3 sequence: CATGFSRYEQYF. The CDR3 nucleotides read TGTGCTACGGGGTTTAGCCGTTACGAGCAGTACTTC.

This clone appeared a few times. This rearrangement joins TRBV16 to TRBJ2-2; D is perhaps TRBD1 (5 bases). Germline CDR1 is KGHSY and CDR2 is FQNENV. The ends were cut back, 4 bases at V and 7 bases at J, with 13 bases in the middle. The CDR3 is made up of 14 amino acids. The CDR3 DNA sequence: TGTGCCAGCAGCCGGGGCACCCGAGGCGGGGAGCTGTTTTTT. This codes for CASSRGTRGGELFF.

The V and J genes are TRBV25-1 and TRBJ2-7; TRBD1 agrees at 9 bases. With V trimmed by 3 bases and J by 4 bases, 4 bases remained unmatched. CDR3 length equals 14 residues. The germline V gene has CDR1 MGHDK and CDR2 SYGVNS. CDR3 DNA sequence: TGTGCCAGCAGTGACACAGGGGGCTTTTACGAGCAGTACTTC. It codes for CASSDTGGFYEQYF.

The chain has TRBV6-5 and TRBJ1-6, with D uncertain. Trimming stripped 5 bases from V and 12 bases from J, with 8 bases between. Germline-derived CDR1 and CDR2 are MNHEY and SVGAGI. CDR3 size: 11 residues. Written as DNA, the CDR3 is TGTGCCAGCAGTCCCCTAGGACCCCTCCACTTT. Its translation: CASSPLGPLHF.

The gene calls are TRBV5-6 and TRBJ2-6; maybe TRBD1 (5 bases). The CDR3 sequence is 16 residues long. Deletions cut 6 bases from V and 0 bases from J, with 13 bases between. CDR1 and CDR2 (germline): SGHDT, YYEEEE. The CDR3 sequence: CASNHDSFSGANVLTF. The CDR3 DNA sequence: TGTGCCAGCAACCACGACAGCTTCTCTGGGGCCAACGTCCTGACTTTC.

This chain joins TRBV5-4 and TRBJ2-7; D gene ambiguous. Trimming removed 3 bases at V and 2 bases at J, with 9 bases between. CDR1 is SGHNT and CDR2 is YYREEE in the germline V gene (reference sequence). The CDR3 contains 13 residues. The CDR3 here is CASSSSVAYEQYF. DNA of the CDR3: TGTGCCAGCAGCTCTTCGGTGGCCTACGAGCAGTACTTC.

This sequence joins TRBV4-3 and TRBJ2-1; 8 nucleotides align to TRBD2. J gave up 6 bases and V 0 bases, and 4 bases lay outside the gene matches. CDR3 length: 15 amino acids. Germline V gives CDR1 LGHNA, CDR2 YSLEER. CDR3 in DNA: TGCGCCAGCAGCCAAGACGGGGGGGCGTCCAATGAGCAGTTCTTC. This encodes CASSQDGGASNEQFF.

This clone has only one observation. This chain joins TRBV25-1 and TRBJ1-1, with D tentatively TRBD1 (5 bases). Germline V gene sequence: CDR1 MGHDK, CDR2 SYGVNS. This CDR3 has 13 residues. Trimming took 6 bases from V and 6 from J, leaving 14 bases between them. The CDR3 sequence: CASSHGGGAEAFF. CDR3 sequence (DNA): TGTGCCAGCAGCCACGGGGGAGGCGCTGAAGCTTTCTTT.

The chain links TRBV10-3 to TRBJ2-1; TRBD2 agrees at 10 bases. Germline V gives CDR1 ENHRY, CDR2 SYGVKD. Trimming removed 5 bases from V and 5 bases from J; junction bases left unmatched: 3. The CDR3 totals 14 residues. The CDR3: CAISLAGGNNEQFF. The CDR3 DNA is TGTGCCATCAGTTTAGCGGGGGGTAACAATGAGCAGTTCTTC.